The 28 T cell receptor beta chains listed next were all sequenced from one sample in a study of T-cell reconstitution after alpha-beta-depleted transplantation in children. The TCRbeta library was prepared with unique molecular identifiers. One entry per CDR3 protein results from TCRdb running MiXCR on the PCR reads. This repertoire shows almost 500,000 distinct CDR3 sequences, 9.5% to 15% found once; its top ten account for over 5.5%. Sample: PBMCs from the stem cell graft donor, taken from the stem cell graft. The receptor source for this set is a human donor who donated a stem cell graft to a child with combined immunodeficiency.

There are a few counts of this clonotype. The V gene is TRBV6-5, the J gene TRBJ2-1, with 8 bases that match TRBD2. The germline gives CDR1 MNHEY, CDR2 SVGAGI. The CDR3 runs to 14 residues. V dropped 2 bases and J dropped 9; count of bases not matched to a gene: 6. As DNA, the CDR3 is TGTGCCAGCAGTTACCCCGGACTAGCAAGTGAGCAGTTCTTC. Protein product: CASSYPGLASEQFF.

CDR3 nucleotide sequence: TGTGCCAGCAGGACAGGGGGACAGGGGGCCTACAATGAGCAGTTCTTC. Amino acids: CASRTGGQGAYNEQFF. The gene calls are TRBV7-9 and TRBJ2-1; TRBD1 agrees at 11 bases. The CDR3 sequence is 16 residues long. The germline V gene has CDR1 SEHNR and CDR2 FQNEAQ (reference sequence). After removal of 6 bases from V and 2 bases from J, the junction contained 6 bases not matched to a gene. Based on the CDR3 plus reference TRBV7-9 and TRBJ2-1, the full variable domain is DTGVSQNPRHKITKRGQNVTFRCDPISEHNRLYWYRQTLGQGPEFLTYFQNEAQLEKSRLLSDRFSAERPKGSFSTLEIQRTEQGDSAMYLCASRTGGQGAYNEQFFGPGTRLTVL.

This clonotype was counted once. The gene calls are TRBV5-1 and TRBJ1-1; D unclear. In germline, CDR1 is SGHRS, CDR2 YFSETQ. V lost 4 bases to trimming and J lost 3 bases, with 7 bases between them. The CDR3 is made up of 12 amino acids. The CDR3 loop is CASSTGDTEAFF. CDR3 in DNA: TGCGCCAGCAGCACGGGTGACACTGAAGCTTTCTTT.

The genes are TRBV13 and TRBJ1-3; no firm D call. V was trimmed by 5 bases and J by 0 bases, leaving 17 bases between them. This CDR3 spans 17 amino acids. The germline CDR1 and CDR2 sequences are PRHDT and FYEKMQ (reference sequence). CDR3 in DNA: TGTGCCAGCAGCCCCCCCTCCGGGGATTCCTCTGGAAACACCATATATTTT. It translates to CASSPPSGDSSGNTIYF.

The CDR3 here is CASSQERGPSYEQYF. DNA of the CDR3: TGTGCCAGCAGCCAAGAGCGGGGGCCCTCCTACGAGCAGTACTTC. The chain recombines TRBV4-2 with TRBJ2-7; TRBD2 might be the D (7 bases). The V and J ends lost 0 bases and 0 bases respectively, with 9 bases between them. Germline-derived CDR1 and CDR2 are LGHNA and YNFKEQ. The CDR3 has 15 residues.

In this sample, this clonotype turned up a few times. The chain employs TRBV24-1 and TRBJ1-1, with D possibly being TRBD1 (6 bases). Germline V gene data show CDR1 as KGHDR and CDR2 as SFDVKD. The CDR3 is 14 amino acids. The ends were cut back, 4 bases at V and 4 bases at J, with 12 bases in the middle. This CDR3 is CATSESGAGTEAFF. CDR3 sequence (DNA): TGTGCCACCAGTGAGTCAGGGGCGGGCACTGAAGCTTTCTTT.

This clonotype showed up just a few times. This chain links TRBV7-9 with TRBJ2-7; maybe TRBD1 (5 bases). The CDR3 covers 15 residues. Trimming took off 0 bases at V and 0 bases at J, with 9 bases between the two ends. CDR1 and CDR2 from the germline V gene are SEHNR and FQNEAQ (reference sequence). CDR3 sequence: CASSLAGVVSYEQYF. DNA for the CDR3: TGTGCCAGCAGCTTAGCAGGGGTAGTCTCCTACGAGCAGTACTTC.

The table lists this clonotype with a few counts. This chain links TRBV12-3 or TRBV12-4 with TRBJ1-5; D not resolved. Deletions cut 6 bases from V and 6 bases from J, with 12 bases between. The CDR3 loop spans 13 amino acids. DNA of the CDR3: TGTGCCAGCAGCCCACTGGAGGGTCAGCCCCAGCATTTT. Protein sequence: CASSPLEGQPQHF.

The chain is built from TRBV6-5 and TRBJ1-1, with D possibly being TRBD1 (5 bases). The CDR3 extends over 16 amino acids. CDR1 is MNHEY and CDR2 is SVGAGI in the germline V gene. The ends were cut back, 2 bases at V and 1 base at J, with 14 bases in the middle. CDR3 nucleotides: TGTGCCAGCAGTTACCTCCAGGGAGCGCGGAACACTGAAGCTTTCTTT. Encoded protein: CASSYLQGARNTEAFF.

This clonotype was counted at least ten times. J is TRBJ1-2 and V is TRBV7-8; 9 bases are a match to TRBD1. V shed 3 bases and J 4 bases; nucleotides not matched to a gene: 6. Germline V gene sequence: CDR1 SGHVS, CDR2 FQNEAQ. The CDR3 consists of 15 residues. This CDR3 reads CASSFRDREIYGYTF. DNA for the CDR3: TGTGCCAGCAGCTTTCGGGACAGGGAGATCTATGGCTACACCTTC.

This clonotype was observed a few times. CDR3 amino acids: CASSFVGSNQPQHF. For the CDR3, the DNA is TGTGCCAGCAGTTTTGTGGGAAGCAATCAGCCCCAGCATTTT. This chain joins TRBV12-3 or TRBV12-4 and TRBJ1-5; D gene ambiguous. The CDR3 extends over 14 amino acids. Deletions cut 3 bases from V and 1 base from J, with 7 bases between.

The V call is TRBV7-2, the J call TRBJ2-1; tentatively, D is TRBD1 (6 bases). Looked up from germline, CDR1 is SGHTA and CDR2 is FQGNSA. The V end lost 3 bases, the J end lost 1 base, and 13 bases lay between the germline ends. The CDR3 is 16 residues long. The CDR3 nucleotides are TGTGCCAGCAGCTTCTTCGCAGGGGAGTCCTACAATGAGCAGTTCTTC. The encoded protein is CASSFFAGESYNEQFF.

This clonotype was counted many times. The chain links TRBV12-3 or TRBV12-4 to TRBJ1-5; TRBD1 is a possible D gene (6 bases). The CDR3 extends over 16 amino acids. V lost 2 bases to trimming and J lost 0 bases, with 11 bases between them. The CDR3 DNA sequence: TGTGCCAGCAGTTTAAGGGGGTTCTATAGCAATCAGCCCCAGCATTTT. Translation gives CASSLRGFYSNQPQHF.

A word on this clonotype: The junction shows a germline mismatch at one end, possibly a read error. The CDR3 DNA reads TGCTGTGCTAGTTACGGGCAGGATTTTATCACCGGGGAGCTGTTTTTT. This gives the protein CCASYGQDFITGELFF. The rearrangement uses TRBV20-1 and TRBJ2-2; D unclear. This CDR3 contains 16 residues. Looked up from germline, CDR1 is DFQATT and CDR2 is SNEGSKA (reference sequence).

The V gene is TRBV6-1, the J gene TRBJ2-7; either TRBD1 or TRBD2 may supply D (5 bases each). Germline-derived CDR1 and CDR2 are MNHNS and SASEGT. The CDR3 is made up of 15 amino acids. The V gene lost 8 bases and the J gene lost 6 bases, with 23 bases spanning the gap. Written as DNA, the CDR3 is TGTGCCAGCTTGAAGGGGAGTTTCACGTACGGCGAGCAGTACTTC. It encodes CASLKGSFTYGEQYF.

The gene calls are TRBV4-2 and TRBJ1-6; D remains unclear. This CDR3 has 15 residues. Germline V gives CDR1 LGHNA, CDR2 YNFKEQ. Trimming removed 10 bases from V and 8 bases from J, with 21 bases in between. The DNA for the CDR3 is TGTGCCACTACTACTAGCGCTACTGGGGATTCACCCCTCCACTTT. It yields the protein CATTTSATGDSPLHF.

The rearrangement uses TRBV29-1 and TRBJ2-5, with D hard to call. V shed 6 bases and J shed 2 bases, with 13 bases lying between them. CDR1 and CDR2 (germline): SQVTM, ANQGSEA. The length of the CDR3 is 13 residues. The CDR3 loop reads CSVRLHVQETQYF. The CDR3 DNA reads TGCAGCGTCCGATTACACGTACAAGAGACCCAGTACTTC.

This clonotype was recorded many times. V usage is TRBV20-1 and J usage is TRBJ2-7; a possible D gene is TRBD1 (6 bases). Germline V gene data show CDR1 as DFQATT and CDR2 as SNEGSKA (reference sequence). The CDR3 length is 12 residues. V was shortened by 4 bases and J by 4 bases, with 11 bases between the two germline ends. The CDR3 DNA reads TGCAGTGCTATACAGGGTCGGTACGAGCAGTACTTC. This sequence encodes CSAIQGRYEQYF.

The chain employs TRBV2 and TRBJ2-7, with TRBD2 matching 9 bases. CDR1 SNHLY and CDR2 FYNNEI come from the germline V gene. Trimming took 0 bases from V and 1 from J; bases not matched to a gene: 4. The CDR3 totals 16 residues. CDR3 DNA: TGTGCCAGCAGTGAAGCACTAGCGGGTCGGTCCTACGAGCAGTACTTC. The encoded protein is CASSEALAGRSYEQYF.

This chain links TRBV7-9 with TRBJ1-1, with D hard to call. Germline V gene data show CDR1 as SEHNR and CDR2 as FQNEAQ (reference sequence). The CDR3 runs to 14 residues. The V and J ends lost 3 bases and 4 bases respectively, with 12 bases between them. CDR3 sequence (DNA): TGTGCCAGCAGCTTTGACACCCCGACCACTGAAGCTTTCTTT. Translated, it gives CASSFDTPTTEAFF.

This clonotype was counted only a few times. The rearrangement joins TRBV28 to TRBJ2-2; D is possibly TRBD2 (6 bases). Germline loops: CDR1 MDHEN, CDR2 SYDVKM. The CDR3 length is 13 residues. The V gene lost 7 bases and the J gene lost 6 bases, with 12 bases spanning the gap. The CDR3 sequence is CASIGGSAGELFF. In nucleotides, the CDR3 is TGTGCCAGCATCGGGGGAAGCGCCGGGGAGCTGTTTTTT.

This clonotype was seen a handful of times. The J gene is TRBJ1-1, the V gene TRBV4-1, with 9 bases aligning to TRBD1. Germline V gene sequence: CDR1 MGHRA, CDR2 YSYEKL. Trimming at V came to 3 bases and at J to 0 bases, leaving 5 bases not matched to a gene. CDR3 length: 16 amino acids. The CDR3 DNA follows: TGCGCCAGCAGCCAGGGGACAGGGACCATGAACACTGAAGCTTTCTTT. Amino acid sequence: CASSQGTGTMNTEAFF.

This clonotype was picked up a small number of times. The chain couples TRBV2 to TRBJ2-2, with no clear D. This CDR3 is built from 14 residues. Trimming shortened V by 7 bases and J by 4 bases, and 13 bases separated the two germline ends. Germline V gives CDR1 SNHLY, CDR2 FYNNEI. The CDR3 DNA reads as TGTGCCAGCAAGGTGGCCGAATCCACCGGGGAGCTGTTTTTT. As protein: CASKVAESTGELFF.

This clonotype came up a few times. The chain couples TRBV15 to TRBJ2-7; D is possibly TRBD1 or TRBD2 (6 bases each). The V end was cut by 4 bases, the J end by 2 bases, with 15 bases between. This CDR3 comprises 15 residues. The germline V gene encodes CDR1 LNHNV and CDR2 YYDKDF (reference sequence). The CDR3: CATSTAAGHTYEQYF. For the CDR3, the DNA is TGTGCCACCAGCACAGCCGCGGGACACACCTACGAGCAGTACTTC.

This clonotype showed up just a few times. CDR3 in DNA: TGCGCCAGCAGCTTGGAGACAGGGGGAAACAATGAGCAGTTCTTC. Translated: CASSLETGGNNEQFF. The chain employs TRBV5-1 and TRBJ2-1, with 9 bases that match TRBD1. J lost 5 bases, V lost 0 bases, and 3 bases had no gene match. CDR3 length: 15 amino acids. Germline V gene sequence: CDR1 SGHRS, CDR2 YFSETQ. Looking up the rest from reference TRBV5-1 and TRBJ2-1 gives the full variable domain: KAGVTQTPRYLIKTRGQQVTLSCSPISGHRSVSWYQQTPGQGLQFLFEYFSETQRNKGNFPGRFSGRQFSNSRSEMNVSTLELGDSALYLCASSLETGGNNEQFFGPGTRLTVL.

The V gene is TRBV27, the J gene TRBJ1-5, with 7 bases matching TRBD1. The junction had 8 bases not matched to a gene; V was cut back by 4 bases and J by 5 bases. The CDR3 sequence is 15 residues long. The germline V gene has CDR1 MNHEY and CDR2 SMNVEV (reference sequence). CDR3 sequence (DNA): TGTGCCAGCAGTTACTACAGGGGTTTGGATCAGCCCCAGCATTTT. Translated, it gives CASSYYRGLDQPQHF.

This clonotype was recorded many times. This rearrangement joins TRBV12-3 or TRBV12-4 to TRBJ2-3; D may be TRBD1 (5 bases). The CDR3 sequence is 12 residues long. With 6 bases removed from V and 11 bases from J, the gap between germline ends came to 15 bases. CDR3 DNA sequence: TGTGCCAGCAGCACCTCTGGGGCTGGGCAGTATTTT. Translated: CASSTSGAGQYF.

This clonotype was seen more than once but under ten times. The chain has TRBV12-3 or TRBV12-4 and TRBJ2-1; 7 bases agree with TRBD2. The CDR3 runs to 16 residues. V lost 5 bases to trimming and J lost 0 bases; unmatched junction nucleotides: 7. The CDR3 is CASSRETSFSYNEQFF. The CDR3 DNA follows: TGTGCCAGCAGTCGGGAGACTAGCTTCTCCTACAATGAGCAGTTCTTC.